The 16 T cell receptor beta chains given below trace back to one sample, sequenced in a study of vaccination effects on CD4 cells after COVID-19. Viral peptide pool expansion of antigen-specific CD4+ T cells preceded sequencing in the ViraFEST assay. Isolation of CD4+ T cells took place after approximately 10 days of culture. Antigen specificity for these receptors is unknown. Profiling relied on immunoSEQ multiplex PCR, and the TCRdb table lists in-frame clones only, not all of them. The sample has under 13,000 clones; approximately 69% are singletons. Material: CD4+ T cells from PBMCs cultured with HCoV-229E spike peptides, obtained before COVID-19 vaccination. The receptors come from a human donor who received a COVID-19 vaccine.

The V and J genes are TRBV6-4 and TRBJ2-2; no clear D. The CDR3 contains 14 residues. CDR1 and CDR2 (germline): MRHNA, SNTAGT. V lost 5 bases and J lost 0, with 7 bases in between. Here the CDR3 reads CASSPQPNTGELFF. CDR3 in DNA: TGTGCCAGCAGTCCACAGCCGAACACCGGGGAGCTGTTTTTT.

J is TRBJ2-2 and V is TRBV7-9; D may be TRBD2 (5 bases). Germline CDR1 and CDR2: SEHNR and FQNEAQ (reference sequence). The CDR3 contains 16 residues. Trimming stripped 1 base from V and 5 bases from J, with 14 bases between. The CDR3 sequence is CASSLVRGWWTGELFF. The CDR3 DNA is TGTGCCAGCAGCTTAGTACGGGGTTGGTGGACCGGGGAGCTGTTTTTT.

CDR3 nucleotides: TGTGCCAGCAGTTACGGCGTCGGGGAGCTGTTTTTT. Translated: CASSYGVGELFF. V gene TRBV6-5 combines with J gene TRBJ2-2; D not resolved. The CDR3 has 12 amino acids. The germline CDR1 and CDR2 sequences are MNHEY and SVGAGI. The ends were cut back, 2 bases at V and 7 bases at J, with 5 bases in the middle.

The chain uses TRBV6-1 and TRBJ2-7; D is possibly TRBD2 (7 bases). Germline V gene data show CDR1 as MNHNS and CDR2 as SASEGT. There are 16 residues in the CDR3. V was shortened by 0 bases and J by 3 bases, with 15 bases between the two germline ends. As DNA, the CDR3 is TGTGCCAGCAGTGAAGCAGGGGGGGCTGGTAACTACGAGCAGTACTTC. Translating it yields CASSEAGGAGNYEQYF.

This clone was seen a single time. J is TRBJ2-3 and V is TRBV18, with D perhaps TRBD1 (5 bases). CDR1 and CDR2 (germline): KGHSH, LQKENI. Trimming stripped 8 bases from V and 6 bases from J, with 15 bases between. This CDR3 is built from 13 residues. The CDR3 loop is CASVDSLGDTQYF. CDR3 nucleotide sequence: TGTGCCAGCGTTGACAGTCTCGGGGATACGCAGTATTTT.

This chain connects TRBV5-6 to TRBJ2-7; 9 nucleotides align to TRBD1. Losses at the gene ends were 2 bases for V and 3 bases for J; bases not matched to a gene: 15. The CDR3 totals 18 residues. Germline assignment: CDR1 SGHDT and CDR2 YYEEEE. The CDR3 DNA reads as TGTGCCAGCAGCTTATCACCGGGACAGGGAAATTTCGTCTACGAGCAGTACTTC. It codes for CASSLSPGQGNFVYEQYF.

The chain employs TRBV4-3 and TRBJ1-2; D might be TRBD1 (6 bases). Germline V lookup: CDR1 LGHNA, CDR2 YSLEER. There are 15 residues in the CDR3. V was cut by 0 bases and J by 8 bases, with 16 bases left in between. CDR3 coding DNA: TGCGCCAGCAGCCAAGATGGCTCAGGGGTTTGGGGCTACACCTTC. Translating gives CASSQDGSGVWGYTF.

About this clone itself: One end of the junction does not line up with germline, which may come from a read error. The CDR3 bases are TGTGCCAGTAGAATAGCGGGGGGGAACAATGAGCAGTTCTTC. Its protein is CASRIAGGNNEQFF. The J gene is TRBJ2-1, the V gene TRBV19, with TRBD2 matching 11 bases. Germline V lookup: CDR1 LNHDA, CDR2 SQIVND (reference sequence). The CDR3 runs to 14 residues. The whole variable domain, filled in from reference TRBV19 and TRBJ2-1, reads DGGITQSPKYLFRKEGQNVTLSCEQNLNHDAMYWYRQDPGQGLRLIYYSQIVNDFQKGDIAEGYSVSREKKESFPLTVTSAQKNPTAFYLCASRIAGGNNEQFFGPGTRLTVL.

The chain links TRBV21-1 to TRBJ1-2. TRBV21-1 constitutes a pseudogene. The CDR3 is 14 residues long. CDR3 nucleotides: TGTGCCAGCAGCATCGGACTTTTATACTATGGCTACACCTTC. Translated, it gives CASSIGLLYYGYTF.

This clone was seen a handful of times. The chain recombines TRBV28 with TRBJ1-5, with D possibly matching TRBD1 (6 bases). CDR3 length equals 17 residues. CDR1 and CDR2 from the germline V gene are MDHEN and SYDVKM. V was shortened by 5 bases and J by 0 bases, with 17 bases between the two germline ends. The CDR3 loop is CASSPWQGRPSNQPQHF. For the CDR3, the DNA is TGTGCCAGCAGTCCTTGGCAGGGGCGCCCTAGCAATCAGCCCCAGCATTTT.

The V gene is TRBV12-3 or TRBV12-4, the J gene TRBJ2-1; no definite D call. V was clipped by 5 bases and J by 10 bases, with 9 bases between them. This CDR3 is built from 11 residues. CDR3 nucleotide sequence: TGTGCCAGCAGTCCCTCTTGGGAGCAGTTCTTC. It specifies CASSPSWEQFF.

Details on this clone: Other nucleotide sequences from this sample produce the same CDR3. V gene TRBV5-1 combines with J gene TRBJ1-6, with D possibly TRBD1 on 6 matching bases. CDR1 and CDR2 (germline): SGHRS, YFSETQ. This CDR3 contains 14 residues. Trimming pared 4 bases from V and 9 bases from J, leaving 14 bases between. The CDR3 protein is CASSPQGSGSPLHF. The CDR3 DNA reads as TGCGCCAGCAGCCCACAGGGATCGGGTTCACCCCTCCACTTT.

V usage is TRBV2 and J usage is TRBJ2-3, with D possibly matching TRBD2 (6 bases). The CDR3 extends over 15 amino acids. V was cut by 6 bases and J by 6 bases, with 19 bases left in between. Germline V CDR1 and CDR2: SNHLY, FYNNEI. DNA for the CDR3: TGTGCCAGCAGCGGGGGACGGACGGAAAAGGATACGCAGTATTTT. Amino acids: CASSGGRTEKDTQYF.

This clone was seen once. The chain is built from TRBV10-3 and TRBJ2-1; 16 bases line up with TRBD2. Germline values: CDR1 ENHRY, CDR2 SYGVKD. CDR3 size: 16 residues. The V segment lost 6 bases and the J segment 5 bases; nucleotides outside the gene matches: 4. This CDR3 reads CAIRGLAGGPHNEQFF. The CDR3 DNA sequence: TGTGCCATCAGGGGACTAGCGGGAGGGCCTCACAATGAGCAGTTCTTC.

This sequence joins TRBV5-4 and TRBJ1-3; D is possibly TRBD1 (6 bases). V was pared by 2 bases and J by 0 bases, with 15 bases between. The CDR3 sequence is 17 residues long. In germline, CDR1 is SGHNT, CDR2 YYREEE (reference sequence). Here the CDR3 reads CASSLSTGANSGNTIYF. CDR3 in DNA: TGTGCCAGCAGCTTATCGACAGGCGCTAACTCTGGAAACACCATATATTTT.

This clone was seen a few times. The V and J genes are TRBV4-1 and TRBJ2-1, with 9 positions matching TRBD2. With 4 bases clipped from V and 8 bases from J, the junction kept 18 bases outside the gene matches. Looked up from germline, CDR1 is MGHRA and CDR2 is YSYEKL. The CDR3 spans 18 residues. CDR3 in amino acids: CASSPHGGLAGKRDEQFF. The DNA for the CDR3 is TGCGCCAGCAGCCCCCACGGCGGGCTAGCGGGAAAAAGGGATGAGCAGTTCTTC.